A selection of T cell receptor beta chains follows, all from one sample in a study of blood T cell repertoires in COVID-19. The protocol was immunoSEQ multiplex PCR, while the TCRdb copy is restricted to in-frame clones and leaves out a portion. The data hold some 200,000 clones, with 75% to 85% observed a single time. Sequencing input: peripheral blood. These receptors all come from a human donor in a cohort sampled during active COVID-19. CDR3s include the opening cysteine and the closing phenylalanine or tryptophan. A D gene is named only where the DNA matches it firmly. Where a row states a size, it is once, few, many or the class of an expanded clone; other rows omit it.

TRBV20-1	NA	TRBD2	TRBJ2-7	CSASAGLAFHEQYF	TGCAGTGCTAGTGCGGGACTAGCGTTCCACGAGCAGTACTTC
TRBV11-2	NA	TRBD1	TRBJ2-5	CASSKLGDRARPLAQYF	TGTGCCAGCAGCAAACTAGGGGACAGGGCCCGACCATTGGCCCAGTACTTC
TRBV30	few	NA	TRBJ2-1	CAWSILAGYNEQFF	TGTGCCTGGAGTATCCTAGCTGGGTACAATGAGCAGTTCTTC
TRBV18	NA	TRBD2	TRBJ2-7	CASSPSTSGSYEQYF	TGTGCCAGCTCACCCTCGACTAGCGGGAGTTACGAGCAGTACTTC
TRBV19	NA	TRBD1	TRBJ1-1	CASSRTGGATEAFF	TGTGCCAGTAGTCGGACAGGGGGCGCCACTGAAGCTTTCTTT
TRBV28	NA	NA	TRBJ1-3	CASTSGSFSGNTIYF	TGTGCCAGCACCTCGGGATCATTTTCTGGAAACACCATATATTTT
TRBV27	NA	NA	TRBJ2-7	CASSYNYEQYF	TGTGCCAGCTCTTATAATTACGAGCAGTACTTC
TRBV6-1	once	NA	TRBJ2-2	CASSESGLTGELFF	TGTGCCAGCAGTGAATCAGGCCTGACCGGGGAGCTGTTTTTT
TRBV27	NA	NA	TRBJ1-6	CASSRVRGDPRLSNSPLHF	TGTGCCAGCAGCAGAGTTCGCGGGGACCCTAGGTTGTCTAATTCACCCCTCCACTTT
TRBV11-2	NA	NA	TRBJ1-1	CASSPFRGVGTEAFF	TGTGCCAGCAGCCCCTTCCGGGGGGTAGGCACTGAAGCTTTCTTT
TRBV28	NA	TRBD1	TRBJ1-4	CATRQGASTNEKLFF	TGTGCCACCAGACAGGGGGCCTCAACTAATGAAAAACTGTTTTTT
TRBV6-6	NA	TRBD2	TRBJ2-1	CASSQRAGEIDNEQFF	TGTGCCAGCAGTCAACGAGCGGGAGAGATTGACAATGAGCAGTTCTTC
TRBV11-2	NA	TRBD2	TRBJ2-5	CASSLELARTETQYF	TGTGCCAGCAGCTTAGAACTAGCGAGGACGGAGACCCAGTACTTC
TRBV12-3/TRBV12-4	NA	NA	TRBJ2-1	CASSLAAPPQFF	TGTGCCAGCAGTTTAGCAGCTCCTCCTCAGTTCTTC